The next 9 T cell receptor beta chains were all read from a single sample in a study of T-cell memory formation after mild COVID-19. MiXCR was run by TCRdb on the 5' RACE reads, yielding one entry per CDR3 protein. The sample holds 300,000 to 350,000 distinct CDR3 sequences, just under 20% seen once. The sample taken for sequencing was PBMCs or a T cell subset sorted from them (not recorded which). These receptors all stem from a man aged 18 to 35 who had mild COVID-19 (a few samples of this study predate the infection). Cell type and time point are not known.

V and J are TRBV5-1 and TRBJ1-1, with 7 bases that match TRBD1. The junction had 5 bases not matched to a gene; V was cut back by 4 bases and J by 2 bases. CDR3 size: 14 residues. CDR1 is SGHRS, CDR2 YFSETQ, per germline. The CDR3 DNA is TGCGCCAGCAGCACTGGGACAGCCAACACTGAAGCTTTCTTT. This gives the protein CASSTGTANTEAFF. Full variable domain (missing parts from reference TRBV5-1 and TRBJ1-1): KAGVTQTPRYLIKTRGQQVTLSCSPISGHRSVSWYQQTPGQGLQFLFEYFSETQRNKGNFPGRFSGRQFSNSRSEMNVSTLELGDSALYLCASSTGTANTEAFFGQGTRLTVV.

The chain employs TRBV30 and TRBJ2-7; D is unclear. V dropped 0 bases and J dropped 3 bases, with 9 bases sitting between them. The germline V gene encodes CDR1 GTSNPN and CDR2 SVGIG (reference sequence). The length of the CDR3 is 13 residues. The CDR3 loop is CAWSVRPFYEQYF. CDR3 coding DNA: TGTGCCTGGAGTGTAAGACCTTTCTACGAGCAGTACTTC.

This clonotype was seen a handful of times. The chain carries TRBV7-2 and TRBJ2-3; possibly TRBD2 for D (5 bases). This CDR3 has 15 residues. V was cut by 2 bases and J by 2 bases, with 11 bases left in between. CDR1 and CDR2 (germline): SGHTA, FQGNSA. Here the CDR3 reads CASSLWWRATDTQYF. The DNA for the CDR3 is TGTGCCAGCAGCTTATGGTGGCGGGCCACAGATACGCAGTATTTT. Full variable domain (missing parts from reference TRBV7-2 and TRBJ2-3): GAGVSQSPSNKVTEKGKDVELRCDPISGHTALYWYRQSLGQGLEFLIYFQGNSAPDKSGLPSDRFSAERTGGSVSTLTIQRTQQEDSAVYLCASSLWWRATDTQYFGPGTRLTVL.

There are a few counts of this clonotype. The chain carries TRBV5-1 and TRBJ2-1; D not resolved. The CDR3 is 12 amino acids. Trimming pared 2 bases from V and 5 bases from J, leaving 5 bases between. CDR1 SGHRS and CDR2 YFSETQ come from the germline V gene. For the CDR3, the DNA is TGCGCCAGCAGCTTCAGCCACAATGAGCAGTTCTTC. This sequence encodes CASSFSHNEQFF.

The chain couples TRBV5-1 to TRBJ1-2; D is possibly TRBD1 (6 bases). This CDR3 is 13 amino acids long. The germline V gene encodes CDR1 SGHRS and CDR2 YFSETQ. The V end lost 5 bases, the J end lost 6 bases, and 14 bases lay between the germline ends. CDR3 nucleotide sequence: TGCGCCAGCAGTCCCCACGGACAGCATGGCTACACCTTC. It translates to CASSPHGQHGYTF.

J is TRBJ2-7 and V is TRBV19; D not resolved. The V end lost 10 bases, the J end lost 6 bases, and 16 bases lay between the germline ends. The CDR3 is 12 amino acids. Per the germline V gene, CDR1 is LNHDA and CDR2 is SQIVND (reference sequence). The DNA of the CDR3 is TGTGCCACCGGAGAGAGGTCTCTCGAGCAGTACTTC. Its translation is CATGERSLEQYF.

This clonotype was recorded a few times. The chain links TRBV4-2 to TRBJ2-2; 9 bases fit TRBD2. V was clipped by 4 bases and J by 5 bases; unmatched bases: 8. This CDR3 region has 16 residues. Germline V CDR1 and CDR2: LGHNA, YNFKEQ. The CDR3, as DNA: TGTGCCAGCAGCCCCACCGCGGGGGGGCGAACCGGGGAGCTGTTTTTT. It yields the protein CASSPTAGGRTGELFF.

V usage is TRBV20-1 and J usage is TRBJ2-7; no firm D call. V was clipped by 0 bases and J by 2 bases, with 8 bases between them. The CDR3 is made up of 13 amino acids. Germline CDR1 DFQATT, CDR2 SNEGSKA (reference sequence). The CDR3 coding sequence is TGCAGTGCTAGAGATCCCACTACCTACGAGCAGTACGTC. It encodes CSARDPTTYEQYV.

In this sample, this clonotype turned up a few times. J is TRBJ1-6 and V is TRBV12-3 or TRBV12-4; D unresolved. The CDR3 sequence is 12 residues long. The V end lost 2 bases, the J end lost 9 bases, and 5 bases lay between the germline ends. The CDR3 reads CASSLLRSPLHF. CDR3 in DNA: TGTGCCAGCAGTTTATTACGTTCACCCCTCCACTTT.